This is a list of T cell receptor beta chains from one sample in a study of blood T cell repertoires in COVID-19. Repertoires were generated with immunoSEQ multiplex PCR, while TCRdb's copy carries only in-frame clones and drops some. The sample holds about 250,000 clones, just under 90% seen once. The sequencing input was PBMCs or T cells enriched from blood (not recorded which). The receptor set was obtained from a woman aged 30 to 39 with acute COVID-19. Both conserved end residues are part of each CDR3.

j_gene: TRBJ1-2; len: 13; v_gene: TRBV11-2; CDR3aa: CASSLGRVYGYTF
j_gene: TRBJ1-2; len: 13; v_gene: TRBV7-3; CDR3aa: CASKGEGDVGYTF
j_gene: TRBJ2-1; len: 16; v_gene: TRBV12-5; CDR3aa: CASGFGASGSYNEQFF
j_gene: TRBJ2-1; len: 15; v_gene: TRBV7-2; CDR3aa: CASSLEAGAYNEQFF
j_gene: TRBJ1-4; len: 13; v_gene: TRBV7-2; CDR3aa: CASSLGPNEKLFF
j_gene: TRBJ1-1; len: 15; v_gene: TRBV5-4; CDR3aa: CASSQGLLGNTEAFF
j_gene: TRBJ2-5; len: 16; v_gene: TRBV4-3; CDR3aa: CASSQTGTGGYETQYF
j_gene: TRBJ2-4; len: 14; v_gene: TRBV28; CDR3aa: CASSPGLAVNIQYF
j_gene: TRBJ1-1; len: 14; v_gene: TRBV5-1; CDR3aa: CASTPRGRGTEAFF
j_gene: TRBJ2-3; len: 13; v_gene: TRBV3-1/TRBV3-2; CDR3aa: CASRRDGTDTQYF
j_gene: TRBJ2-6; len: 17; v_gene: TRBV18; CDR3aa: CASSPGTYRSGANVLTF
j_gene: TRBJ2-7; len: 14; v_gene: TRBV25-1; CDR3aa: CASSGTGQVYEQYF
j_gene: TRBJ1-1; len: 13; v_gene: TRBV19; CDR3aa: CASIRDSYTEAFF
j_gene: TRBJ2-7; len: 14; v_gene: TRBV19; CDR3aa: CASRPGQGFYEQYF
j_gene: TRBJ1-3; len: 19; v_gene: TRBV5-1; CDR3aa: CASSARETGSLVPGNTIYF
j_gene: TRBJ1-6; len: 16; v_gene: TRBV5-4; CDR3aa: CASSLEAGTGNSPLHF
j_gene: TRBJ1-2; len: 14; v_gene: TRBV2; CDR3aa: CASSRGQSNYGYTF
j_gene: TRBJ2-3; len: 16; v_gene: TRBV25-1; CDR3aa: CASSFRTSGGTDTQYF
j_gene: TRBJ2-3; len: 16; v_gene: TRBV27; CDR3aa: CASSYRSTGGSDTQYF
j_gene: TRBJ2-2; len: 16; v_gene: TRBV7-9; CDR3aa: CASSQLATMGAGELFF
j_gene: TRBJ1-5; len: 15; v_gene: TRBV6-1; CDR3aa: CASSEGGGYSQPQHF
j_gene: TRBJ1-1; len: 15; v_gene: TRBV5-6; CDR3aa: CASSLVGEVNTEAFF
j_gene: TRBJ2-7; len: 14; v_gene: TRBV7-8; CDR3aa: CASSPAGRGYEQYF
j_gene: TRBJ1-6; len: 13; v_gene: TRBV30; CDR3aa: CAGVVGGNSPLHF
j_gene: TRBJ1-1; len: 15; v_gene: TRBV5-1; CDR3aa: CASSFSTGENTEAFF
j_gene: TRBJ1-2; len: 13; v_gene: TRBV29-1; CDR3aa: CSVDGQGAVGYTF
j_gene: TRBJ1-2; len: 12; v_gene: TRBV25-1; CDR3aa: CASRGGRNGYTF
j_gene: TRBJ2-4; len: 14; v_gene: TRBV7-9; CDR3aa: CASSPTSDHPAQYF
j_gene: TRBJ2-7; len: 15; v_gene: TRBV4-3; CDR3aa: CASSQDRGFPTEQYF
j_gene: TRBJ2-1; len: 17; v_gene: TRBV19; CDR3aa: CASSIDFAALSYNEQFF
j_gene: TRBJ2-7; len: 13; v_gene: TRBV27; CDR3aa: CASSSTRTYEQYF
j_gene: TRBJ2-7; len: 16; v_gene: TRBV4-1; CDR3aa: CASRHTDRVSSYEQYF
j_gene: TRBJ2-1; len: 14; v_gene: TRBV11-2; CDR3aa: CASSLDPSGGRMFF
j_gene: TRBJ2-2; len: 14; v_gene: TRBV25-1; CDR3aa: CASSRGSYTGELFF
j_gene: TRBJ1-4; len: 14; v_gene: TRBV5-1; CDR3aa: CASSPGRGGEKLFF
j_gene: TRBJ2-1; len: 12; v_gene: TRBV5-1; CDR3aa: CASSLALDEQFF
j_gene: TRBJ1-6; len: 16; v_gene: TRBV7-2; CDR3aa: CASSSRDRTPFRDLHF
j_gene: TRBJ2-3; len: 13; v_gene: TRBV7-2; CDR3aa: CASSDRGRDTQYF
j_gene: TRBJ1-3; len: 17; v_gene: TRBV5-3; CDR3aa: CARSSGPGQGCGNTIYF
j_gene: TRBJ1-6; len: 13; v_gene: TRBV30; CDR3aa: CAWSWREESPLHF
j_gene: TRBJ2-7; len: 12; v_gene: TRBV9; CDR3aa: CASSASTDEQYF
j_gene: TRBJ1-3; len: 14; v_gene: TRBV9; CDR3aa: CASSEGGSGNTIYF
j_gene: TRBJ1-6; len: 13; v_gene: TRBV20-1; CDR3aa: CSASAERQRTLHF
j_gene: TRBJ1-1; len: 16; v_gene: TRBV4-3; CDR3aa: CASTPGPLASAIEAFF
j_gene: TRBJ1-1; len: 15; v_gene: TRBV25-1; CDR3aa: CASSGYRDRATEAFF
j_gene: TRBJ2-2; len: 13; v_gene: TRBV9; CDR3aa: CASSSGGSGELFF
j_gene: TRBJ1-6; len: 16; v_gene: TRBV2; CDR3aa: CASTLRLTGVYSPLHF
j_gene: TRBJ1-6; len: 15; v_gene: TRBV9; CDR3aa: CASSQRQIDNSPLHF
j_gene: TRBJ2-1; len: 10; v_gene: TRBV11-2; CDR3aa: CASSFYEQFF
j_gene: TRBJ2-7; len: 17; v_gene: TRBV28; CDR3aa: CAIMTESRGAGNYEQYF
j_gene: TRBJ2-5; len: 18; v_gene: TRBV11-2; CDR3aa: CASSLFGQSGVGQETQYF
j_gene: TRBJ2-1; len: 16; v_gene: TRBV21-1; CDR3aa: CASSRPRTNSYNEQFF
j_gene: TRBJ2-3; len: 15; v_gene: TRBV7-6; CDR3aa: CASSADRGRADTQYF
j_gene: TRBJ1-1; len: 11; v_gene: TRBV6-5; CDR3aa: CASSWDNMAFF
j_gene: TRBJ1-5; len: 14; v_gene: TRBV5-1; CDR3aa: CASSLGQANQPQHF
j_gene: TRBJ1-1; len: 14; v_gene: TRBV5-1; CDR3aa: CASSRTGGLSEAFF
j_gene: TRBJ1-6; len: 13; v_gene: TRBV10-3; CDR3aa: CAISVRVNSPLHF
j_gene: TRBJ1-1; len: 15; v_gene: TRBV9; CDR3aa: CASSATGGGNTEAFF
j_gene: TRBJ2-7; len: 15; v_gene: TRBV19; CDR3aa: CASSDRRDREGEQYF
j_gene: TRBJ1-6; len: 16; v_gene: TRBV11-2; CDR3aa: CASSLEQGAYNSPLHF